The rows below give T cell receptor beta chains drawn from one sample of a study of blood T cell repertoires in COVID-19. Here immunoSEQ multiplex PCR was the method, and the copy in TCRdb shows in-frame clones only, minus some. This table holds approximately 210,000 clones, around 92% found once. Specimen: PBMCs or T cells enriched from blood (not recorded which). All receptors come from a woman under 30 who had recovered from COVID-19. CDR3s include the opening cysteine and the closing phenylalanine or tryptophan. D genes are given only for firm matches. Clone size is given for some rows only: seen once, a few or many times, or a class if the clone is expanded.

V	J	size	D	CDR3	DNA
TRBV7-9	TRBJ1-3	-	TRBD1	CATHGQGASGNTIYF	TGTGCCACCCACGGACAGGGGGCCTCTGGAAACACCATATATTTT
TRBV29-1	TRBJ1-1	-	TRBD1	CSVEVAGVRNRGAEAFF	TGCAGCGTTGAAGTAGCTGGGGTGCGTAACAGGGGAGCTGAAGCTTTCTTT
TRBV15	TRBJ2-7	many	-	CATSREVGEHYEQYF	TGTGCCACCAGCAGAGAGGTAGGGGAACATTACGAGCAGTACTTC
TRBV30	TRBJ1-3	-	-	CAWSASLNTIYF	TGTGCCTGGAGTGCGAGTTTAAACACCATATATTTT
TRBV5-6	TRBJ2-7	-	-	CASSQGAAVEQYF	TGTGCCAGCAGCCAAGGAGCTGCCGTCGAGCAGTACTTC
TRBV20-1	TRBJ1-5	once	-	CSARSRPQHF	TGCAGTGCTAGATCCCGGCCCCAGCATTTT
TRBV28	TRBJ2-3	-	-	CASSLGGVTDTQYF	TGTGCCAGCAGTTTAGGAGGGGTCACAGATACGCAGTATTTT
TRBV12-3/TRBV12-4	TRBJ2-7	-	TRBD1	CASSFGQGYEQYF	TGTGCCAGCAGTTTCGGACAGGGGTACGAGCAGTACTTC
TRBV5-4	TRBJ1-1	-	-	CASGGQVNTEAFF	TGTGCCAGCGGAGGTCAAGTGAACACTGAAGCTTTCTTT
TRBV2	TRBJ2-1	-	-	CASSDRYNEQFF	TGTGCCAGCAGTGACCGGTACAATGAGCAGTTCTTC
TRBV19	TRBJ2-4	-	-	CASSIQPREIKNIQYF	TGTGCCAGTAGTATTCAACCGCGGGAAATAAAAAACATTCAGTACTTC
TRBV6-5	TRBJ1-2	-	-	CASFPDSLYGYTF	TGTGCCAGCTTCCCCGACTCCCTCTATGGCTACACCTTC
TRBV6-1	TRBJ2-3	-	-	CASSEGGAGPQDTQYF	TGTGCCAGCAGTGAAGGGGGCGCGGGGCCCCAAGATACGCAGTATTTT
TRBV2	TRBJ1-1	-	-	CASKREIEAFF	TGTGCCAGCAAACGGGAAATTGAAGCTTTCTTT
TRBV7-8	TRBJ1-1	once	-	CASSLAGALGNTEAFF	TGTGCCAGCAGCTTAGCGGGGGCCCTCGGGAACACTGAAGCTTTCTTT
TRBV18	TRBJ1-6	-	-	CASSPPSRLLHF	TGTGCCAGCTCACCACCGTCCAGATTACTCCACTTT
TRBV4-1	TRBJ2-1	-	-	CASSQLEYNEQFF	TGCGCCAGCAGCCAGCTAGAGTACAATGAGCAGTTCTTC
TRBV7-2	TRBJ1-3	-	TRBD1	CASSLVTGGGNTIYF	TGTGCCAGCAGCCTAGTTACAGGGGGTGGAAACACCATATATTTT
TRBV12-3/TRBV12-4	TRBJ1-1	-	TRBD1	CASLTGLNTEAFF	TGTGCCAGTCTGACAGGGCTTAATACTGAAGCTTTCTTT
TRBV10-3	TRBJ1-1	-	TRBD1	CAITKGQTYQNTEAFF	TGTGCCATCACTAAGGGACAGACATACCAGAACACTGAAGCTTTCTTT
TRBV7-8	TRBJ2-7	once	TRBD1	CASSHFGTGNYEQYF	TGTGCCAGCAGCCACTTCGGGACAGGGAATTACGAGCAGTACTTC
TRBV6-1	TRBJ2-7	-	-	CASSEAGSSYEQYF	TGTGCCAGCAGTGAGGCGGGAAGCTCCTACGAGCAGTACTTC
TRBV6-5	TRBJ2-5	-	TRBD1	CASTTSPGGWETQYF	TGTGCCAGCACAACCTCCCCAGGGGGATGGGAGACCCAGTACTTC
TRBV2	TRBJ1-2	-	TRBD1	CASSPIGTGDGYTF	TGTGCCAGCAGCCCAATTGGGACAGGGGACGGCTACACCTTC
TRBV4-2	TRBJ2-3	-	TRBD2	CASSQASGGFTQYF	TGTGCCAGCAGCCAAGCTAGCGGGGGTTTCACGCAGTATTTT
TRBV5-1	TRBJ2-7	-	-	CASSLSRRSYEQYF	TGCGCCAGCAGCTTGAGTCGGAGGTCCTACGAGCAGTACTTC
TRBV9	TRBJ2-7	-	TRBD1	CASSRDRGTEQYF	TGTGCCAGCAGCCGGGACAGGGGGACCGAGCAGTACTTC
TRBV9	TRBJ2-1	-	TRBD1	CASSVGGTGEQFF	TGTGCCAGCAGCGTAGGCGGGACAGGCGAGCAGTTCTTC
TRBV9	TRBJ1-4	-	TRBD1	CASSLRGQGPNEKLFF	TGTGCCAGCAGCCTCCGCGGACAGGGTCCTAATGAAAAACTGTTTTTT
TRBV4-1	TRBJ1-2	-	-	CASSQAGTSRFYGYTF	TGCGCCAGCAGCCAGGCCGGGACAAGCCGCTTCTATGGCTACACCTTC
TRBV5-1	TRBJ2-2	-	TRBD1	CASSLSGTGGPTGELFF	TGCGCCAGCAGCTTGTCAGGGACAGGGGGCCCCACCGGGGAGCTGTTTTTT
TRBV6-1	TRBJ2-1	many	TRBD2	CASSEVGGAPNEQFF	TGTGCCAGCAGTGAAGTCGGGGGGGCCCCCAATGAGCAGTTCTTC
TRBV30	TRBJ1-2	once	-	CAWRSTDHTVNYGYTF	TGTGCCTGGAGGTCTACAGACCACACCGTTAACTATGGCTACACCTTC
TRBV7-9	TRBJ1-2	-	-	CASSLAQGSSYGYTF	TGTGCCAGCAGCTTAGCGCAGGGAAGCTCCTATGGCTACACCTTC
TRBV29-1	TRBJ1-2	-	-	CSVEDMSAVRGYGYTF	TGCAGCGTTGAAGATATGTCGGCGGTTAGAGGGTATGGCTACACCTTC
TRBV5-5	TRBJ1-2	-	TRBD1	CASSLDAGGGYGYTF	TGTGCCAGCAGCTTGGACGCAGGGGGTGGGTATGGCTACACCTTC
TRBV12-5	TRBJ1-1	-	-	CASGLGTPNTEAFF	TGTGCTAGTGGTTTGGGGACACCAAACACTGAAGCTTTCTTT
TRBV6-4	TRBJ2-6	few	-	CASSDPSGANVLTF	TGTGCCAGCAGTGACCCATCTGGGGCCAACGTCCTGACTTTC
TRBV30	TRBJ1-4	-	-	CAWNTGQRGEKLFF	TGTGCCTGGAATACCGGACAACGTGGGGAAAAACTGTTTTTT
TRBV7-7	TRBJ2-2	-	TRBD2	CASSLVFASGGSFTGELFF	TGTGCCAGCAGCTTAGTTTTTGCTAGCGGGGGGAGTTTCACCGGGGAGCTGTTTTTT
TRBV6-5	TRBJ1-4	-	TRBD1	CASSLTGGKGNEKLFF	TGTGCCAGCAGTTTGACAGGGGGGAAGGGTAATGAAAAACTGTTTTTT
TRBV6-5	TRBJ2-3	-	-	CASSYPGTQYF	TGTGCCAGCAGTTACCCGGGTACGCAGTATTTT
TRBV7-9	TRBJ1-1	-	TRBD1	CASSPKQGALNTEAFF	TGTGCCAGCAGCCCTAAACAGGGGGCCCTGAACACTGAAGCTTTCTTT
TRBV6-5	TRBJ1-3	-	-	CASFTVSGNTIYF	TGTGCCAGCTTTACAGTCTCTGGAAACACCATATATTTT
TRBV28	TRBJ2-1	-	TRBD2	CASRISGGVYNEQFF	TGTGCCAGCAGGATATCGGGGGGGGTGTACAATGAGCAGTTCTTC
TRBV6-5	TRBJ1-5	-	-	CAGSLTDSSNQPQHF	TGTGCCGGATCGCTGACAGACTCTAGCAATCAGCCCCAGCATTTT
TRBV5-1	TRBJ1-6	-	TRBD1	CASSQGQVSYNSPLHF	TGCGCCAGCAGCCAAGGACAGGTCTCCTATAATTCACCCCTCCACTTT
TRBV7-2	TRBJ1-6	few	-	CASSLGGRTHSPLHF	TGTGCCAGCAGCTTGGGGGGGCGAACGCATTCACCCCTCCACTTT
TRBV9	TRBJ1-5	-	TRBD1	CASESRDSSNQPQHF	TGTGCCAGCGAAAGTAGGGACAGCTCTAATCAGCCCCAGCATTTT
TRBV7-9	TRBJ2-2	-	TRBD1	CASSYRGVDTGELFF	TGTGCCAGCAGCTACAGGGGCGTGGACACCGGGGAGCTGTTTTTT
TRBV4-1	TRBJ2-7	-	TRBD1	CASSQDQGAWYEQYF	TGCGCCAGCAGCCAAGACCAGGGGGCGTGGTACGAGCAGTACTTC
TRBV19	TRBJ2-7	-	-	CASSRQGWNHEQYF	TGTGCCAGTAGTCGCCAGGGATGGAATCACGAGCAGTACTTC
TRBV7-2	TRBJ2-1	once	TRBD2	CASSYGGGEIRNEQFF	TGTGCCAGCAGCTATGGCGGGGGGGAAATAAGGAATGAGCAGTTCTTC
TRBV12-5	TRBJ1-2	-	-	CASGLPIRGNYGYTF	TGTGCTAGTGGTTTGCCAATTCGGGGGAACTATGGCTACACCTTC
TRBV3-1/TRBV3-2	TRBJ1-4	-	-	CASSKRGGYANEKLFF	TGTGCCAGCAGCAAACGAGGGGGTTACGCTAATGAAAAACTGTTTTTT
TRBV6-1	TRBJ1-5	few	TRBD1	CASSEALGRGQPQHF	TGTGCCAGCAGTGAAGCGCTAGGCAGGGGGCAGCCCCAGCATTTT
TRBV5-4	TRBJ2-1	once	-	CASSSTGYNEQFF	TGTGCCAGCAGCTCGACTGGATACAATGAGCAGTTCTTC
TRBV28	TRBJ1-5	-	TRBD1	CASSLPAQLGQDSNQPQHF	TGTGCCAGCAGCCTCCCGGCTCAATTAGGACAGGATAGCAATCAGCCCCAGCATTTT